Listed here are 26 T cell receptor beta chains from one sample, sequenced in a study of shared clonotypes between healthy human individuals (dated by TCRdb to the early 2020s). CD8 naive samples were obtained by positive selection for CCR7 among CD45RO-negative cells, yielding a CD45RA+CCR7+ population from which TemRA cells were excluded. The library came from the immunoSEQ multiplex PCR assay. TCRdb obtained this table from immuneACCESS and retained in-frame rearrangements with V and J assigned. These tables miss some clones; where compared with another copy, unresolved V genes account for less than half of the shortfall, and the remainder is unexplained. This sample lists about 2.2 million clones; just over 90% were detected once. The ten largest clones take up around 1.7% of the sample. Material for sequencing was naive CD8+ T cells from PBMCs. The cell subset or site label for this specimen denotes: CD45RA+CCR7+. These receptors were collected from a man aged 18 to 30 in good health. Some clones in this sample may be carry-over from other donors' samples.

V usage is TRBV9 and J usage is TRBJ2-3, with 12 bases fitting TRBD2. The germline gives CDR1 SGDLS, CDR2 YYNGEE. CDR3 length: 17 residues. With 3 bases clipped from V and 4 bases from J, the junction kept 9 bases outside the gene matches. The CDR3 is CASSAPSSGRVADTQYF. The CDR3 DNA reads TGTGCCAGCAGCGCCCCCTCTAGCGGGAGGGTCGCAGATACGCAGTATTTT.

This clone showed up just once. This CDR3 is also generated by other DNA sequences in the sample. This chain uses TRBV7-9 with TRBJ1-5, with 8 bases lining up with TRBD1. Losses at the gene ends were 5 bases for V and 7 bases for J; bases not matched to a gene: 4. CDR3 size: 13 residues. Germline V gene sequence: CDR1 SEHNR, CDR2 FQNEAQ (reference sequence). In nucleotides, the CDR3 is TGTGCCAGCAGCCGTGGACAGGGCCAGCCCCAGCATTTT. Translation: CASSRGQGQPQHF.

The V call is TRBV9, the J call TRBJ2-2, with D unclear. V was pared by 0 bases and J by 2 bases, with 23 bases between. The CDR3 extends over 20 amino acids. Germline V gene sequence: CDR1 SGDLS, CDR2 YYNGEE. The CDR3 protein is CASSVASGVASEPNTGELFF. The CDR3 region has the DNA TGTGCCAGCAGCGTAGCTAGTGGTGTCGCCAGCGAGCCAAACACCGGGGAGCTGTTTTTT.

The chain is built from TRBV4-2 and TRBJ2-7; D is possibly TRBD1 (6 bases). This CDR3 region has 16 residues. Germline values: CDR1 LGHNA, CDR2 YNFKEQ. Trimming took 0 bases from V and 2 from J, leaving 14 bases between them. This CDR3 reads CASSQDGLDRTYEQYF. The CDR3 nucleotides read TGTGCCAGCAGCCAAGATGGGTTGGACAGAACCTACGAGCAGTACTTC.

The CDR3 region is CASSLSLGQGYEQYF. CDR3 bases: TGTGCCAGCAGTTTATCTTTGGGACAGGGTTACGAGCAGTACTTC. The chain recombines TRBV28 with TRBJ2-7; 9 nucleotides match TRBD1. The germline CDR1 and CDR2 sequences are MDHEN and SYDVKM. The V segment lost 1 base and the J segment 4 bases; nucleotides outside the gene matches: 5. This CDR3 is built from 15 residues.

The CDR3 protein is CSVEAFRTGGNYGYTF. CDR3 bases: TGCAGCGTTGAAGCCTTCAGGACAGGGGGTAACTATGGCTACACCTTC. This chain joins TRBV29-1 and TRBJ1-2; 10 bases align to TRBD1. This CDR3 region has 16 residues. V lost 1 base to trimming and J lost 1 base; unmatched junction nucleotides: 6. Looked up from germline, CDR1 is SQVTM and CDR2 is ANQGSEA.

The chain employs TRBV7-3 and TRBJ1-2, with D maybe TRBD1 (5 bases). V was trimmed by 4 bases and J by 6 bases, leaving 12 bases between them. From germline, CDR1 is SGHTA and CDR2 FQGTGA. This CDR3 is built from 13 residues. The CDR3 loop reads CASSSEGADGYTF. The CDR3 coding sequence is TGTGCCAGCAGCTCCGAAGGGGCGGATGGCTACACCTTC.

The V gene is TRBV29-1, the J gene TRBJ2-7; TRBD1 might be the D (6 bases). CDR3 length: 12 residues. Germline V lookup: CDR1 SQVTM, CDR2 ANQGSEA. Deletions cut 4 bases from V and 5 bases from J, with 12 bases between. This CDR3 is CSVVARDNEQYF. CDR3 nucleotides: TGCAGCGTTGTTGCCAGGGACAACGAGCAGTACTTC.

To note about this clone: Other DNA sequences in this sample translate to the same CDR3. This chain connects TRBV27 to TRBJ1-1, with D tentatively TRBD1 (5 bases). From germline, CDR1 is MNHEY and CDR2 SMNVEV (reference sequence). The CDR3 consists of 12 residues. Trimming took 2 bases from V and 7 from J, leaving 8 bases between them. CDR3 sequence: CASSLGGGEAFF. DNA for the CDR3: TGTGCCAGCAGTTTAGGGGGAGGTGAAGCTTTCTTT.

The CDR3 nucleotides read TGCAGCGTTGGTTTCGGGCAGGGGTGGGACGAGCAGTACTTC. It encodes CSVGFGQGWDEQYF. This chain joins TRBV29-1 and TRBJ2-7, with a possible D match to TRBD1 (6 bases). CDR3 length: 14 residues. V dropped 4 bases and J dropped 5 bases, with 18 bases sitting between them. Germline CDR1 is SQVTM and CDR2 is ANQGSEA.

This sequence joins TRBV27 and TRBJ2-7; 8 nucleotides line up with TRBD1. CDR1 is MNHEY, CDR2 SMNVEV, per germline (reference sequence). Unmatched junction bases numbered 9, after V lost 5 bases and J lost 3 bases. This CDR3 has 15 residues. For the CDR3, the DNA is TGTGCCAGCAGTGGCAGGGGGACAGGTGTCTACGAGCAGTACTTC. Protein: CASSGRGTGVYEQYF.

The chain links TRBV2 to TRBJ1-1, with TRBD1 matching over 8 bases. The J segment lost 7 bases and the V segment lost 8 bases, leaving 18 bases of the junction unmatched. Germline loops: CDR1 SNHLY, CDR2 FYNNEI. The CDR3 is 16 residues long. The CDR3 nucleotides are TGTGCCAGCGCAGCCGTCTTCCAGGGGGCTAAGTTTGAAGCTTTCTTT. Translating it yields CASAAVFQGAKFEAFF.

CDR3 in DNA: TGTGCCAGCAGCTCCGGAGGTACGGCAATTGAAAAACTGTTTTTT. It codes for CASSSGGTAIEKLFF. The gene calls are TRBV5-5 and TRBJ1-4; D unclear. Germline V CDR1 and CDR2: SGHKS, YYEKEE (reference sequence). CDR3 length: 15 amino acids. V dropped 3 bases and J dropped 7 bases, with 16 bases sitting between them.

This clone was counted between two and nine times. This CDR3 reads CASTPVGNTEAFF. The CDR3 nucleotides are TGTGCCAGCACCCCCGTCGGGAACACTGAAGCTTTCTTT. The chain joins TRBV27 to TRBJ1-1; unclear D gene. CDR1 and CDR2 (germline): MNHEY, SMNVEV (reference sequence). The CDR3 runs 13 residues. V was trimmed by 7 bases and J by 1 base, leaving 10 bases between them.

This clone was counted between two and nine times. The sample holds other DNA sequences that translate to the same CDR3. The CDR3 sequence: CASSLEGTGELFF. DNA of the CDR3: TGCGCCAGCAGCCTGGAGGGCACCGGGGAGCTGTTTTTT. The genes are TRBV5-1 and TRBJ2-2, with D tentatively TRBD2 (6 bases). V was pared by 4 bases and J by 4 bases, with 8 bases between. The CDR3 runs to 13 residues. Looked up from germline, CDR1 is SGHRS and CDR2 is YFSETQ.

The rearrangement uses TRBV29-1 and TRBJ2-1; D possibly corresponds to TRBD1 (5 bases). The CDR3 has 12 amino acids. Trimming took off 1 base at V and 8 bases at J, with 9 bases between the two ends. CDR1 and CDR2 (germline): SQVTM, ANQGSEA. CDR3 region: CSVEGRGHEQFF. DNA for the CDR3: TGCAGCGTTGAAGGTAGGGGCCATGAGCAGTTCTTC.

The CDR3 bases are TGTGCCAGCAGTCCATACCAGAACACTGAAGCTTTCTTT. Translated, it gives CASSPYQNTEAFF. The V gene is TRBV9, the J gene TRBJ1-1; no reliable D call. CDR3 length equals 13 residues. V was clipped by 5 bases and J by 1 base, with 9 bases between them. Germline V gene data show CDR1 as SGDLS and CDR2 as YYNGEE.

The V and J genes are TRBV6-4 and TRBJ2-7; D might be TRBD1 (5 bases). The CDR3 length is 15 residues. Germline CDR1 is MRHNA and CDR2 is SNTAGT. V was trimmed by 11 bases and J by 0 bases, leaving 20 bases between them. The CDR3 reads CAPNLPRAYSYEQYF. The DNA of the CDR3 is TGTGCCCCCAACCTCCCCAGGGCCTACTCCTACGAGCAGTACTTC.

The chain recombines TRBV4-1 with TRBJ2-1, with a possible D match to TRBD2 (5 bases). The CDR3 is 15 residues long. V dropped 4 bases and J dropped 4 bases, with 14 bases sitting between them. Germline V gene sequence: CDR1 MGHRA, CDR2 YSYEKL. The DNA of the CDR3 is TGCGCCAGCAGCCTTGAAGAACGGGGATACAATGAGCAGTTCTTC. Protein sequence: CASSLEERGYNEQFF.

The rearrangement joins TRBV6-5 to TRBJ2-4; TRBD2 might be the D (5 bases). The CDR3 spans 15 residues. Germline V gene lookup returns CDR1 MNHEY and CDR2 SVGAGI. V lost 5 bases and J 0 bases, leaving 11 bases between the germline ends. The CDR3 DNA reads as TGTGCCAGCAGTGCCCGCGGGCTAGCCAAAAACATTCAGTACTTC. Its translation is CASSARGLAKNIQYF.

The chain carries TRBV7-9 and TRBJ2-3; D perhaps matches TRBD2 (7 bases). The ends were cut back, 5 bases at V and 4 bases at J, with 19 bases in the middle. The CDR3 is 16 amino acids. The germline V gene has CDR1 SEHNR and CDR2 FQNEAQ (reference sequence). CDR3 protein: CASSPRRGGRADTQYF. The CDR3 nucleotides read TGTGCCAGCAGCCCCAGAAGGGGGGGAAGGGCAGATACGCAGTATTTT.

The chain combines TRBV11-2 with TRBJ2-3; D not certain. CDR3 length equals 14 residues. Germline V CDR1 and CDR2: SGHAT, FQNNGV. V gave up 2 bases and J gave up 1 base, with 7 bases separating them. The CDR3 DNA follows: TGTGCCAGCAGCTTAAAGCGCGGCACAGATACGCAGTATTTT. Translating gives CASSLKRGTDTQYF.

The rearrangement links TRBV30 to TRBJ2-7, with a weak D call TRBD1 (6 bases). The CDR3 is 14 residues long. The germline CDR1 and CDR2 sequences are GTSNPN and SVGIG (reference sequence). V was shortened by 8 bases and J by 2 bases, with 19 bases between the two germline ends. The CDR3 reads CATTSTGYPYEQYF. The CDR3 DNA reads as TGTGCCACAACGTCCACAGGGTACCCCTACGAGCAGTACTTC.

The V and J genes are TRBV11-3 and TRBJ2-6; maybe TRBD2 (5 bases). The V gene's germline CDR1 is SGHNT and CDR2 YENEEA. The CDR3 consists of 20 residues. Trimming left V 5 bases short and J 0 bases short, with 23 bases between. CDR3 loop: CASSHKRIRDPYSGANVLTF. The CDR3 DNA sequence: TGTGCCAGCAGCCATAAGAGGATACGGGATCCCTACTCTGGGGCCAACGTCCTGACTTTC.

This chain connects TRBV9 to TRBJ2-1, with TRBD2 matching 16 bases. V was pared by 3 bases and J by 4 bases, with 4 bases of the junction left unmatched. CDR1 SGDLS and CDR2 YYNGEE come from the germline V gene. The CDR3 has 17 amino acids. The chain's CDR3 is CASSEGLAGGIYNEQFF. CDR3 in DNA: TGTGCCAGCAGCGAGGGACTAGCGGGAGGGATTTACAATGAGCAGTTCTTC.

This rearrangement joins TRBV6-1 to TRBJ2-7, with D perhaps TRBD2 (6 bases). Per germline, CDR1 MNHNS and CDR2 SASEGT. The CDR3 has 17 amino acids. Trimming took 1 base from V and 3 from J, leaving 19 bases between them. The CDR3 spells CASSEVGYGGPLYEQYF. For the CDR3, the DNA is TGTGCCAGCAGTGAAGTGGGGTACGGAGGGCCCCTCTACGAGCAGTACTTC.